Below, 27 T cell receptor beta chains from the same sample are listed, as sequenced in a study of preoperative IRX-2 immunotherapy in early breast cancer. Sequenced by immunoSEQ multiplex PCR; TCRdb stores in-frame clones only, minus some. The profile shows fewer than 40,000 clones, about nine tenths of them singletons. The sample's treatment: preoperative locoregional IRX-2 cytokine immunotherapy. The sample here was tumor tissue, taken after IRX-2 immunotherapy. These receptors were taken from a human donor with breast cancer.

Written as DNA, the CDR3 is TGTGCCAGCAGTACCCCCGACGGTCTCGGGTACGAGCAGTACGTC. The encoded protein is CASSTPDGLGYEQYV. The chain uses TRBV6-8 and TRBJ2-7, with D uncertain. The CDR3 spans 15 residues. Germline values: CDR1 MNHGY, CDR2 SAAAGT. V was shortened by 5 bases and J by 4 bases, with 18 bases between the two germline ends.

The chain combines TRBV6-8 with TRBJ1-6; D is unclear. CDR3 length: 16 residues. Germline CDR1 MNHGY, CDR2 SAAAGT. Trimming cost V 2 bases and J 0 bases, with 8 bases left between them. The CDR3 nucleotides are TGTGCCAGCAGTTACGTCGGGAGCTCCTATAATTCACCCCTCCACTTT. Translating gives CASSYVGSSYNSPLHF.

The gene calls are TRBV11-3 and TRBJ2-7; 12 nucleotides match TRBD2. V was clipped by 5 bases and J by 1 base; unmatched bases: 3. The CDR3 contains 15 residues. Looked up from germline, CDR1 is SGHNT and CDR2 is YENEEA. The CDR3 reads CASSPTSGRSYEQYF. In DNA, the CDR3 is TGTGCCAGCAGCCCGACTAGCGGGAGATCCTACGAGCAGTACTTC.

This chain connects TRBV11-3 to TRBJ2-7; 7 bases fit TRBD1. The CDR3 extends over 14 amino acids. Trimming took 5 bases from V and 2 from J; bases not matched to a gene: 6. CDR1 is SGHNT, CDR2 YENEEA, per germline. CDR3: CASSSRDSPYEQYF. CDR3 in DNA: TGTGCCAGCAGCAGCCGGGACAGCCCCTACGAGCAGTACTTC.

J is TRBJ1-2 and V is TRBV11-3; 8 bases map to TRBD1. This CDR3 comprises 15 residues. The ends lost 5 bases at V and 8 bases at J; junction bases unmatched: 13. CDR1 and CDR2 from the germline V gene are SGHNT and YENEEA. The CDR3 DNA sequence: TGTGCCAGCAGCCAATTCGCGGACAGGGATGTGGGCTACACCTTC. Protein: CASSQFADRDVGYTF.

The chain uses TRBV28 and TRBJ1-4; D remains ambiguous. Germline lookup yields CDR1 MDHEN and CDR2 SYDVKM. Trimming left V 7 bases short and J 8 bases short, with 14 bases between. The length of the CDR3 is 13 residues. Here the CDR3 reads CASTLAGLEKLFF. CDR3 DNA: TGTGCCAGCACCCTTGCTGGTCTGGAAAAACTGTTTTTT.

The CDR3 protein is CASRTSPGRTVNTEAFF. The CDR3 DNA reads TGTGCCAGTAGAACATCCCCAGGCCGGACAGTGAACACTGAAGCTTTCTTT. The rearrangement uses TRBV19 and TRBJ1-1, with D perhaps matching TRBD1 (6 bases). The length of the CDR3 is 17 residues. Per germline, CDR1 LNHDA and CDR2 SQIVND (reference sequence). V gave up 6 bases and J gave up 0 bases, with 20 bases separating them.

This clone was found a few times. The rearrangement links TRBV16 to TRBJ1-4; D unclear. The V gene's germline CDR1 is KGHSY and CDR2 FQNENV. V was trimmed by 6 bases and J by 8 bases, leaving 13 bases between them. The length of the CDR3 is 13 residues. CDR3 sequence (DNA): TGTGCCAGCAGGAGAGATTTGGGAGAAAAACTGTTTTTT. This sequence encodes CASRRDLGEKLFF.

This chain uses TRBV6-8 with TRBJ1-1; 9 bases are a match to TRBD1. CDR3 length: 13 residues. Trimming removed 6 bases from V and 11 bases from J; junction bases left unmatched: 10. Germline V CDR1 and CDR2: MNHGY, SAAAGT. DNA for the CDR3: TGTGCCAGCAGAGGGGACAGGGCAGGTTGGGCTTTCTTT. Residues: CASRGDRAGWAFF.

The genes are TRBV14 and TRBJ1-1; D is unresolved. Trimming removed 4 bases from V and 1 base from J, with 10 bases in between. Looked up from germline, CDR1 is SGHDN and CDR2 is FVKESK. This CDR3 is built from 14 residues. CDR3 in amino acids: CASSPLPANTEAFF. CDR3 DNA sequence: TGTGCCAGCAGCCCCTTGCCGGCGAACACTGAAGCTTTCTTT.

The chain is built from TRBV11-3 and TRBJ2-7; 11 bases line up with TRBD2. Germline assignment: CDR1 SGHNT and CDR2 YENEEA. V shed 5 bases and J 3 bases; nucleotides not matched to a gene: 3. CDR3 length equals 14 residues. DNA for the CDR3: TGTGCCAGCAGCGCTACTAGCGGGAGCTACGAGCAGTACTTC. Translation: CASSATSGSYEQYF.

V gene TRBV5-1 combines with J gene TRBJ2-2; 8 positions agree with TRBD1. Germline assignment: CDR1 SGHRS and CDR2 YFSETQ. There are 15 residues in the CDR3. After removal of 3 bases from V and 4 bases from J, the junction contained 5 bases not matched to a gene. DNA for the CDR3: TGCGCCAGCAGCTACGGGACAGGTCTCACCGGGGAGCTGTTTTTT. Residues: CASSYGTGLTGELFF.

The chain recombines TRBV7-6 with TRBJ2-1; 9 bases agree with TRBD2. CDR1 SGHVS and CDR2 FNYEAQ come from the germline V gene. V shed 2 bases and J 7 bases; nucleotides not matched to a gene: 6. This CDR3 has 15 residues. CDR3 amino acids: CASSLRRGGSNEQFF. The CDR3 DNA is TGTGCCAGCAGCTTACGGCGGGGGGGCTCAAATGAGCAGTTCTTC.

The CDR3 DNA sequence: TGTGCTAGTGGGACGACAGGGCTGTTGGTTAACGAGCAGTACTTC. Protein: CASGTTGLLVNEQYF. The V call is TRBV12-5, the J call TRBJ2-7; 7 nucleotides match TRBD1. The germline V gene encodes CDR1 LGHNT and CDR2 FRNRAP. The V segment lost 6 bases and the J segment 5 bases; nucleotides outside the gene matches: 13. The CDR3 is made up of 15 amino acids.

The CDR3 sequence is CATSSKPGQGLNEKLFF. CDR3 bases: TGTGCCACCAGCAGTAAACCGGGACAGGGCCTTAATGAAAAACTGTTTTTT. The chain recombines TRBV15 with TRBJ1-4; 9 nucleotides agree with TRBD1. CDR1 is LNHNV, CDR2 YYDKDF, per germline (reference sequence). Trimming removed 3 bases from V and 4 bases from J; junction bases left unmatched: 9. The CDR3 has 17 residues.

As regards this clone: Germline and junction disagree at one end, which may indicate a read error. The rearrangement links TRBV11-3 to TRBJ1-5; 8 bases match TRBD1. The length of the CDR3 is 16 residues. Germline lookup yields CDR1 SGHNT and CDR2 YENEEA. The CDR3 sequence: CASSLGRTGTGQPQHF. CDR3 sequence (DNA): TGTGCTAGCAGCTTAGGCAGGACAGGGACGGGCCAGCCCCAGCATTTT.

This rearrangement joins TRBV19 to TRBJ1-1, with TRBD1 as a possible D gene (6 bases). V was cut by 3 bases and J by 5 bases, with 7 bases left in between. The CDR3 length is 12 residues. Germline V lookup: CDR1 LNHDA, CDR2 SQIVND (reference sequence). The CDR3 spells CASSIQGTEAFF. CDR3 nucleotides: TGTGCCAGTAGTATTCAGGGGACTGAAGCTTTCTTT.

This clone was detected a few times. This rearrangement joins TRBV6-8 to TRBJ2-7, with 8 bases lining up with TRBD2. Germline CDR1 and CDR2: MNHGY and SAAAGT. V was clipped by 5 bases and J by 4 bases; unmatched bases: 7. The CDR3 consists of 14 residues. CDR3 nucleotide sequence: TGTGCCAGCAGTACAACGGGAGGGCCTTACGAGCAGTACTTC. Translation: CASSTTGGPYEQYF.

The chain uses TRBV19 and TRBJ2-3, with 10 nucleotides matching TRBD2. The CDR3 is 15 residues long. Germline CDR1 LNHDA, CDR2 SQIVND (reference sequence). The V gene end was trimmed by 4 bases and the J gene end by 8 bases; junction bases not matched to a gene: 9. The CDR3 sequence: CASSNLAGAVGTQYF. The CDR3 region has the DNA TGTGCCAGTAGTAATCTAGCGGGAGCCGTAGGTACGCAGTATTTT.

In this sample, this clone turned up a few times. The chain combines TRBV6-8 with TRBJ1-1, with D possibly TRBD1 on 5 matching bases. V gave up 5 bases and J gave up 6 bases, with 19 bases separating them. Germline V lookup: CDR1 MNHGY, CDR2 SAAAGT. The CDR3 has 15 residues. The CDR3 reads CASSDQGTPLPEAFF. CDR3 bases: TGTGCCAGCAGTGATCAGGGAACTCCCCTCCCTGAAGCTTTCTTT.

This clone was counted between two and nine times. The V gene is TRBV1, the J gene TRBJ1-6. TRBV1 is an annotated pseudogene. This CDR3 region has 18 residues. This CDR3 is CASSQDGGTSSYNSPLHF. The CDR3 nucleotides are TGCGCCAGCAGCCAAGATGGGGGGACGAGCTCCTATAATTCACCCCTCCACTTT.

The J gene is TRBJ2-2, the V gene TRBV6-8; the D is unclear. Germline V CDR1 and CDR2: MNHGY, SAAAGT. Deletions cut 3 bases from V and 5 bases from J, with 13 bases between. This CDR3 has 15 residues. CDR3: CASSYLSKRTGELFF. In DNA, the CDR3 is TGTGCCAGCAGTTATTTAAGCAAAAGGACCGGGGAGCTGTTTTTT.

This clone was detected once. The chain joins TRBV6-8 to TRBJ2-1; 9 nucleotides agree with TRBD2. J was trimmed by 7 bases and V by 5 bases; bases with no gene match: 6. This CDR3 is built from 14 residues. Germline CDR1 is MNHGY and CDR2 is SAAAGT. The CDR3 bases are TGTGCCAGCAGTGGTAGCGGGAGAGGAAATGAGCAGTTCTTC. It yields the protein CASSGSGRGNEQFF.

This chain links TRBV6-8 with TRBJ2-1, with D unresolved. With 7 bases removed from V and 2 bases from J, the gap between germline ends came to 12 bases. This CDR3 has 14 amino acids. Germline assignment: CDR1 MNHGY and CDR2 SAAAGT. As DNA, the CDR3 is TGTGCCAGCACCCGGCAAGGCGCCTACAATGAGCAGTTCTTC. Translated: CASTRQGAYNEQFF.

This rearrangement joins TRBV19 to TRBJ2-7, with 7 bases aligning to TRBD2. Germline values: CDR1 LNHDA, CDR2 SQIVND (reference sequence). Trimming cost V 3 bases and J 5 bases; bases outside gene matches: 16. The CDR3 covers 17 residues. Here the CDR3 DNA reads TGTGCCAGTAGTATGGATGGAGTCGGGAGGTCCCGGAACGAGCAGTACTTC. It codes for CASSMDGVGRSRNEQYF. Full variable domain (remainder filled in from reference TRBV19 and TRBJ2-7): DGGITQSPKYLFRKEGQNVTLSCEQNLNHDAMYWYRQDPGQGLRLIYYSQIVNDFQKGDIAEGYSVSREKKESFPLTVTSAQKNPTAFYLCASSMDGVGRSRNEQYFGPGTRLTVT.

V usage is TRBV1 and J usage is TRBJ2-3. TRBV1 is recorded as a pseudogene. CDR3 length equals 14 residues. CDR3 bases: TGCGCCAGCAGCCAAATGCCAGCCACAGATACGCAGTATTTT. Its translation: CASSQMPATDTQYF.

J is TRBJ2-2 and V is TRBV11-3; no clear D. The CDR3 extends over 14 amino acids. V gave up 4 bases and J gave up 5 bases, with 11 bases separating them. Germline V lookup: CDR1 SGHNT, CDR2 YENEEA. For the CDR3, the DNA is TGTGCCAGCAGCTCCAAATGGTATACCGGGGAGCTGTTTTTT. Amino acid sequence: CASSSKWYTGELFF. The whole variable domain, remainder taken from reference TRBV11-3 and TRBJ2-2, is EAGVVQSPRYKIIEKKQPVAFWCNPISGHNTLYWYLQNLGQGPELLIRYENEEAVDDSQLPKDRFSAERLKGVDSTLKIQPAELGDSAVYLCASSSKWYTGELFFGEGSRLTVL.